This T cell receptor (beta chain) was recorded in a study of Ad26.COV2.S vaccination and SARS-CoV-2 variants. Across the whole study: As a participant in COV1001, the donor was in the Ad26.COV2.S trial arm. Study observations and caveats: The breadth of spike-specific CD8+ and CD4+ T cell responses after vaccination was reportedly substantial. The TCR breadth and depth analyses may have produced an underestimate of total T cell responses.

CDR3 length: 12 amino acids. Concerning this clone itself: Its antigen remains unknown.

Treatment of the sample: about 20 received Ad26.COV2.S at low or high dose, single or two shots; several received placebo; per-sample allocation not given. The samples date from day 63 after the first vaccine or placebo injection. The study used a vaccine consisting of an Ad26 vector that expressed Wuhan-strain SARS-CoV-2 spike. The data were produced by immunoSEQ multiplex PCR, yet TCRdb's version contains in-frame clones alone and is incomplete. The table lists under 300,000 clones, roughly 89% of them singletons, with just under 3% in the top ten. This chain joins TRBV21-1 and TRBJ2-1. TRBV21-1 counts as a pseudogene. Sequencing was performed on peripheral blood, taken in a trial of Ad26.COV2.S vaccine versus placebo. The sequence was collected from a person aged 18-60 years who received the Ad26.COV2.S COVID-19 vaccine or a placebo. CDR3 DNA sequence: TGCTACAGGCAGAGGGTATTGGATGAGCAGTTCTTC. Translating it yields CYRQRVLDEQFF.